The 32 T cell receptor beta chains presented below share a single source sample, sequenced in a study of cytomegalovirus exposure and HLA in healthy donors. Primers for the PCR totalled 60 Vbeta and 13 Jbeta. Only in-frame clones appear in the TCRdb table, and some are missing; sequencing was by immunoSEQ multiplex PCR. The sample has about 93,000 clones, roughly 79% seen once; the top ten hold 0.5% to 0.65%. The specimen sequenced was PBMCs. These receptors all stem from a man between 25 and 39 years old in good health and CMV-seronegative.

The gene calls are TRBV9 and TRBJ1-2; maybe TRBD1 (6 bases). Trimming took off 0 bases at V and 7 bases at J, with 13 bases between the two ends. CDR3 length equals 14 residues. Germline lookup yields CDR1 SGDLS and CDR2 YYNGEE. CDR3 sequence (DNA): TGTGCCAGCAGCGTAGATCGGGGGGCGGGTGGCTACACCTTC. Encoded protein: CASSVDRGAGGYTF.

This clone was observed a few times. The chain carries TRBV5-1 and TRBJ1-2, with 9 bases matching TRBD1. Germline CDR1 SGHRS, CDR2 YFSETQ. The CDR3 covers 14 residues. The ends lost 0 bases at V and 6 bases at J; junction bases unmatched: 3. The CDR3 DNA is TGCGCCAGCAGCTTGGAGACAGGGGGTGATGGCTACACCTTC. Encoded protein: CASSLETGGDGYTF.

V and J are TRBV9 and TRBJ1-1; D possibly corresponds to TRBD1 (5 bases). Germline V gene data show CDR1 as SGDLS and CDR2 as YYNGEE. V lost 0 bases and J 4 bases, leaving 7 bases between the germline ends. This CDR3 is built from 13 residues. The CDR3: CASSVVQGTEAFF. The DNA for the CDR3 is TGTGCCAGCAGCGTAGTTCAGGGCACTGAAGCTTTCTTT.

The chain joins TRBV9 to TRBJ1-1; 9 positions match TRBD1. The CDR3 extends over 16 amino acids. Looked up from germline, CDR1 is SGDLS and CDR2 is YYNGEE. The junction had 11 bases not matched to a gene; V was cut back by 3 bases and J by 5 bases. The CDR3 loop is CASSGVDTGGGTEAFF. As DNA, the CDR3 is TGTGCCAGCAGCGGGGTGGACACAGGGGGCGGAACTGAAGCTTTCTTT.

V usage is TRBV9 and J usage is TRBJ1-2; 8 bases agree with TRBD1. Germline CDR1 reads SGDLS; CDR2 reads YYNGEE. The CDR3 is made up of 17 amino acids. With 0 bases clipped from V and 6 bases from J, the junction kept 13 bases outside the gene matches. The CDR3 DNA reads TGTGCCAGCAGCGTAGGGCAGGGGGCGTTTGGGGGCGATGGCTACACCTTC. As protein: CASSVGQGAFGGDGYTF.

The gene calls are TRBV7-2 and TRBJ2-1; possibly TRBD2 for D (5 bases). V was cut by 5 bases and J by 0 bases, with 23 bases left in between. The CDR3 loop spans 19 amino acids. Germline CDR1 reads SGHTA; CDR2 reads FQGNSA. For the CDR3, the DNA is TGTGCCAGCAGCCCAATTAAGTCTAGCATTCCTAGCTCCTACAATGAGCAGTTCTTC. Its protein is CASSPIKSSIPSSYNEQFF.

This clone was recorded only once. The V and J genes are TRBV7-9 and TRBJ1-1; the D is unclear. V was cut by 5 bases and J by 6 bases, with 13 bases left in between. Looked up from germline, CDR1 is SEHNR and CDR2 is FQNEAQ (reference sequence). The CDR3 covers 13 residues. The CDR3 protein is CASSANRVPEAFF. CDR3 sequence (DNA): TGTGCCAGCAGCGCAAACAGAGTCCCTGAAGCTTTCTTT.

The J gene is TRBJ2-6, the V gene TRBV19, with D unclear. The CDR3 has 14 amino acids. The V end was cut by 4 bases, the J end by 0 bases, with 4 bases between. The germline V gene encodes CDR1 LNHDA and CDR2 SQIVND (reference sequence). In nucleotides, the CDR3 is TGTGCCAGTAGTAGAGGCTCTGGGGCCAACGTCCTGACTTTC. Translated: CASSRGSGANVLTF.

The chain is built from TRBV7-9 and TRBJ1-1; D gene uncertain. V gave up 3 bases and J gave up 1 base, with 3 bases separating them. CDR3 length equals 12 residues. The V gene's germline CDR1 is SEHNR and CDR2 FQNEAQ (reference sequence). CDR3: CASSFGNTEAFF. The CDR3 DNA reads as TGTGCCAGCAGCTTCGGGAACACTGAAGCTTTCTTT.

This chain connects TRBV5-1 to TRBJ2-5, with 10 bases that match TRBD1. V shed 4 bases, J shed 2 bases, and the junction held 8 bases outside the gene matches. The CDR3 extends over 16 amino acids. Germline values: CDR1 SGHRS, CDR2 YFSETQ. CDR3 in amino acids: CASSPGTGALQETQYF. The CDR3 DNA reads as TGCGCCAGCAGCCCTGGGACAGGGGCTTTACAAGAGACCCAGTACTTC.

The rearrangement joins TRBV2 to TRBJ2-7; a possible D gene is TRBD2 (6 bases). The germline V gene has CDR1 SNHLY and CDR2 FYNNEI. The CDR3 length is 14 residues. Between the trimmed V and J ends, which lost 1 base and 3 bases, there was a span of 10 bases. CDR3 coding DNA: TGTGCCAGCAGTGAAGTAGGCGGGGTCTACGAGCAGTACTTC. Amino acid sequence: CASSEVGGVYEQYF.

The J gene is TRBJ2-3, the V gene TRBV4-2; 7 bases map to TRBD1. The CDR3 is made up of 15 amino acids. The germline gives CDR1 LGHNA, CDR2 YNFKEQ. V shed 2 bases, J shed 0 bases, and the junction held 2 bases outside the gene matches. CDR3 coding DNA: TGTGCCAGCAGCCAATTGGGACAGAGCACAGATACGCAGTATTTT. Encoded protein: CASSQLGQSTDTQYF.

The chain recombines TRBV9 with TRBJ2-2, with D possibly matching TRBD2 (5 bases). V dropped 2 bases and J dropped 6 bases, with 17 bases sitting between them. Germline V CDR1 and CDR2: SGDLS, YYNGEE. The CDR3 sequence is 16 residues long. The CDR3 sequence: CASSVVAGLVPGELFF. DNA for the CDR3: TGTGCCAGCAGCGTTGTCGCGGGCCTGGTACCCGGGGAGCTGTTTTTT.

V and J are TRBV4-3 and TRBJ2-4, with TRBD2 matching 8 bases. This CDR3 has 14 amino acids. Germline values: CDR1 LGHNA, CDR2 YSLEER. J was trimmed by 5 bases and V by 6 bases; bases with no gene match: 6. The CDR3 nucleotides read TGCGCCAGCAGTCCGGGACTAGGCGAAAACATTCAGTACTTC. It specifies CASSPGLGENIQYF.

The chain combines TRBV5-6 with TRBJ1-2, with D tentatively TRBD1 (6 bases). The CDR3 loop spans 12 amino acids. Germline V lookup: CDR1 SGHDT, CDR2 YYEEEE. Trimming removed 4 bases at V and 7 bases at J, with 11 bases between. The CDR3 DNA reads TGTGCCAGCAGCCAGGGGAGTGGTGGCTACACCTTC. This translates into CASSQGSGGYTF. The whole variable domain, remainder taken from reference TRBV5-6 and TRBJ1-2, is DAGVTQSPTHLIKTRGQQVTLRCSPKSGHDTVSWYQQALGQGPQFIFQYYEEEERQRGNFPDRFSGHQFPNYSSELNVNALLLGDSALYLCASSQGSGGYTFGSGTRLTVV.

The sample holds one count of this clone. The J gene is TRBJ2-3, the V gene TRBV4-2, with TRBD2 as a possible D gene (5 bases). Trimming cost V 2 bases and J 2 bases, with 17 bases left between them. The CDR3 sequence is 17 residues long. The V gene's germline CDR1 is LGHNA and CDR2 YNFKEQ. The CDR3 DNA follows: TGTGCCAGCAGCCAACCCGACATCGGGATCCACACAGATACGCAGTATTTT. Its translation: CASSQPDIGIHTDTQYF.

The J gene is TRBJ1-6, the V gene TRBV5-1, with 9 bases aligning to TRBD1. V dropped 3 bases and J dropped 6; count of bases not matched to a gene: 1. Germline lookup yields CDR1 SGHRS and CDR2 YFSETQ. The CDR3 loop spans 14 amino acids. The CDR3 DNA reads TGCGCCAGCAGCTCGGACAGGGGTAATTCACCCCTCCACTTT. It encodes CASSSDRGNSPLHF.

This CDR3 reads CASSPPTAYNEQFF. The DNA for the CDR3 is TGTGCCAGCTCACCCCCTACAGCTTACAATGAGCAGTTCTTC. This chain connects TRBV18 to TRBJ2-1, with no clear D. The V and J ends lost 3 bases and 4 bases respectively, with 10 bases between them. The germline V gene encodes CDR1 KGHSH and CDR2 LQKENI. The CDR3 consists of 14 residues. The full variable domain, its missing parts supplied by reference TRBV18 and TRBJ2-1, is NAGVMQNPRHLVRRRGQEARLRCSPMKGHSHVYWYRQLPEEGLKFMVYLQKENIIDESGMPKERFSAEFPKEGPSILRIQQVVRGDSAAYFCASSPPTAYNEQFFGPGTRLTVL.

This CDR3 is CASSLLRDRVTEAFF. The CDR3 nucleotides read TGTGCCAGCAGCTTATTACGGGACAGGGTGACTGAAGCTTTCTTT. The V call is TRBV7-9, the J call TRBJ1-1; the match to TRBD1 covers 9 bases. The CDR3 totals 15 residues. In germline, CDR1 is SEHNR, CDR2 FQNEAQ (reference sequence). Trimming cost V 2 bases and J 5 bases; bases outside gene matches: 6.

The V gene is TRBV7-9, the J gene TRBJ2-2; weak D call: TRBD1 (5 bases). The CDR3 runs 14 residues. V was trimmed by 5 bases and J by 6 bases, leaving 13 bases between them. CDR1 is SEHNR and CDR2 is FQNEAQ in the germline V gene (reference sequence). This chain's CDR3 is CASSPTDNAGELFF. The CDR3 DNA sequence: TGTGCCAGCAGCCCGACGGACAATGCCGGGGAGCTGTTTTTT.

V is TRBV2 and J is TRBJ2-7; no clear D. Per germline, CDR1 SNHLY and CDR2 FYNNEI. The CDR3 is made up of 14 amino acids. The ends were cut back, 4 bases at V and 0 bases at J, with 10 bases in the middle. The CDR3 loop reads CASSGHQSSYEQYV. The DNA for the CDR3 is TGTGCCAGCAGTGGACATCAGAGCTCCTACGAGCAGTACGTC.

This chain connects TRBV18 to TRBJ1-5; 11 nucleotides match TRBD1. CDR1 KGHSH and CDR2 LQKENI come from the germline V gene. CDR3 size: 14 residues. The trim removed 6 bases at V and 7 bases at J, leaving 5 bases unmatched. This CDR3 is CASSLGQGEQPQHF. The CDR3 DNA follows: TGTGCCAGCTCGCTGGGACAGGGGGAACAGCCCCAGCATTTT.

The chain employs TRBV6-5 and TRBJ2-1; the match to TRBD2 covers 15 bases. The CDR3 spans 15 residues. Germline V CDR1 and CDR2: MNHEY, SVGAGI. Trimming cost V 7 bases and J 9 bases; bases outside gene matches: 7. CDR3 protein: CASKVLGLAGGEQFF. CDR3 coding DNA: TGTGCCAGCAAAGTCCTGGGACTAGCGGGAGGTGAGCAGTTCTTC.

J is TRBJ1-2 and V is TRBV19, with 9 bases that match TRBD1. The CDR3 sequence is 14 residues long. The germline gives CDR1 LNHDA, CDR2 SQIVND (reference sequence). Trimming cost V 3 bases and J 8 bases; bases outside gene matches: 7. DNA for the CDR3: TGTGCCAGTAGTATCGGGGGGGACAGGGCCGGCTACACCTTC. Translated: CASSIGGDRAGYTF. The whole variable domain, remainder taken from reference TRBV19 and TRBJ1-2, is DGGITQSPKYLFRKEGQNVTLSCEQNLNHDAMYWYRQDPGQGLRLIYYSQIVNDFQKGDIAEGYSVSREKKESFPLTVTSAQKNPTAFYLCASSIGGDRAGYTFGSGTRLTVV.

The chain has TRBV6-5 and TRBJ1-6, with 7 positions matching TRBD1. This CDR3 comprises 12 residues. Germline values: CDR1 MNHEY, CDR2 SVGAGI. J lost 14 bases, V lost 5 bases, and 6 bases had no gene match. CDR3 loop: CASSALGQSLHF. The CDR3 coding sequence is TGTGCCAGCAGTGCCCTGGGACAGTCCCTCCACTTT.

The chain uses TRBV10-1 and TRBJ2-1, with 16 bases that match TRBD2. Germline-derived CDR1 and CDR2 are WNHNN and SYGVQD (reference sequence). The ends lost 6 bases at V and 13 bases at J; junction bases unmatched: 12. This CDR3 has 16 amino acids. The CDR3: CASSPAGLAGGGPQFF. In DNA form, the CDR3 reads TGCGCCAGCAGCCCTGCGGGACTAGCGGGAGGGGGGCCCCAGTTCTTC.

This chain uses TRBV28 with TRBJ2-2; possibly TRBD1 for D (6 bases). Trimming cost V 3 bases and J 0 bases, with 14 bases left between them. The CDR3 is 17 residues long. Looked up from germline, CDR1 is MDHEN and CDR2 is SYDVKM. The CDR3 reads CASSFPWGLANTGELFF. The CDR3 DNA is TGTGCCAGCAGTTTCCCTTGGGGGCTCGCGAACACCGGGGAGCTGTTTTTT. Full variable domain (missing parts from reference TRBV28 and TRBJ2-2): DVKVTQSSRYLVKRTGEKVFLECVQDMDHENMFWYRQDPGLGLRLIYFSYDVKMKEKGDIPEGYSVSREKKERFSLILESASTNQTSMYLCASSFPWGLANTGELFFGEGSRLTVL.

In nucleotides, the CDR3 is TGTGCCAGCAGTAGCTACAGGGGGCTCGGTTCACCCCTCCACTTT. This encodes CASSSYRGLGSPLHF. V and J are TRBV27 and TRBJ1-6; 9 bases are a match to TRBD1. CDR1 and CDR2 from the germline V gene are MNHEY and SMNVEV (reference sequence). Trimming cost V 5 bases and J 9 bases; bases outside gene matches: 8. The CDR3 loop spans 15 amino acids.

This clone appeared a single time. The chain has TRBV9 and TRBJ2-2; D is ambiguous. Trimming removed 2 bases at V and 4 bases at J, with 12 bases between. There are 15 residues in the CDR3. Germline lookup yields CDR1 SGDLS and CDR2 YYNGEE. The CDR3 sequence is CASSVSYLGTGELFF. For the CDR3, the DNA is TGTGCCAGCAGCGTGAGCTACCTCGGCACCGGGGAGCTGTTTTTT.

This chain connects TRBV6-1 to TRBJ2-2, with D hard to call. Germline lookup yields CDR1 MNHNS and CDR2 SASEGT. The CDR3 sequence is 14 residues long. The V end lost 1 base, the J end lost 3 bases, and 6 bases lay between the germline ends. CDR3 region: CASSEGGYTGELFF. In nucleotides, the CDR3 is TGTGCCAGCAGTGAAGGAGGTTACACCGGGGAGCTGTTTTTT.

The genes are TRBV25-1 and TRBJ1-1; possibly TRBD1 for D (5 bases). V was clipped by 4 bases and J by 3 bases, with 12 bases between them. CDR1 is MGHDK and CDR2 is SYGVNS in the germline V gene. This CDR3 has 14 residues. The CDR3: CASSANRFDTEAFF. DNA of the CDR3: TGTGCCAGCAGTGCTAACAGGTTCGACACTGAAGCTTTCTTT.

The chain employs TRBV9 and TRBJ2-3; D remains ambiguous. Germline CDR1 and CDR2: SGDLS and YYNGEE. CDR3 length equals 15 residues. V was trimmed by 0 bases and J by 0 bases, leaving 8 bases between them. The CDR3 coding sequence is TGTGCCAGCAGCGTAGGGGCGAGAAGCACAGATACGCAGTATTTT. It translates to CASSVGARSTDTQYF.